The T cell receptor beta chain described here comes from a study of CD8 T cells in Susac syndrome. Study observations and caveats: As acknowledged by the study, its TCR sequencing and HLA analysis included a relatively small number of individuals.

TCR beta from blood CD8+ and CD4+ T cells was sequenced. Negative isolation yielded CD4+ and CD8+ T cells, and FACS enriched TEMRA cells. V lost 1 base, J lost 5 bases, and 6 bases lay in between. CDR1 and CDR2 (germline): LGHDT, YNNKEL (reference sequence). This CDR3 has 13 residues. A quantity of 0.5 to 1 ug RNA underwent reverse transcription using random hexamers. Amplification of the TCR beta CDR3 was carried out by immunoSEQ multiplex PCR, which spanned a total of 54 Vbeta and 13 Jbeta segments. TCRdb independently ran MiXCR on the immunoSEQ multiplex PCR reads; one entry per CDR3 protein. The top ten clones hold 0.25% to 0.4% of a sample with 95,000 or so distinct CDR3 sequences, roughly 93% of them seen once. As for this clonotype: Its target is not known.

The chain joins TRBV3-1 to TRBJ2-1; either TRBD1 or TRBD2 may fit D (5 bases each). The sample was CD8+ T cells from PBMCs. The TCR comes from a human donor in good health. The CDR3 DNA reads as TGTGCCAGCAGCCAAGGGGGGAACAATGAGCAGTTCTTC. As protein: CASSQGGNNEQFF.